This T cell receptor (beta chain) derives from a study of shared clonotypes between healthy human individuals. Overall study: Per donor, three plates held CD4 naive cells, three held CD4 memory, two held CD8 naive and one held CD8 memory.

V was shortened by 5 bases and J by 0 bases, with 8 bases between the two germline ends. Germline CDR1 reads SGHDN; CDR2 reads FVKESK. The CDR3 totals 14 residues. Assay runs were performed at deep level. Using immunoSEQ multiplex PCR, the repertoire was profiled, and TCRdb retains in-frame clones only, with some absent. The sample has around 1.6 million clones, around 98% seen once. The material sequenced was naive CD4+ T cells sorted from blood. The subset was: CD45RA+ positively selected. The gene calls are TRBV14 and TRBJ2-1; D is unclear. The receptor comes from a man aged 25-45 years in good health. The CDR3 reads CASSFRSSYNEQFF. The CDR3 DNA follows: TGTGCCAGCAGCTTCCGCAGCTCCTACAATGAGCAGTTCTTC.